The next 25 T cell receptor beta chains were all read from a single sample in a study of blood T cell repertoires in COVID-19. Only in-frame clones appear in the TCRdb table, and some are missing; sequencing was by immunoSEQ multiplex PCR. Among fewer than 250,000 clones, roughly four fifths were seen once, and the ten largest hold about 4.8%. Source material: peripheral blood. The receptors shown here come from a woman in her seventies with acute or convalescent COVID-19.

This chain uses TRBV30 with TRBJ2-1, with D uncertain. From germline, CDR1 is GTSNPN and CDR2 SVGIG (reference sequence). The CDR3 runs to 14 residues. Trimming stripped 3 bases from V and 0 bases from J, with 9 bases between. The CDR3 loop is CAWRSRSSYNEQFF. CDR3 sequence (DNA): TGTGCCTGGAGATCTCGGAGCTCCTACAATGAGCAGTTCTTC.

This clone was observed a single time. The chain's CDR3 is CASSWDRGTPQHF. CDR3 DNA: TGTGCCAGCAGTTGGGACAGGGGCACGCCCCAGCATTTT. The gene calls are TRBV6-2 or TRBV6-3 and TRBJ1-5; 10 bases are shared with TRBD1. The CDR3 has 13 residues. The V segment lost 4 bases and the J segment 9 bases; nucleotides outside the gene matches: 3. CDR1 and CDR2 (germline): MNHEY, SVGEGT.

V is TRBV28 and J is TRBJ2-5, with D possibly TRBD2 on 6 matching bases. Germline V gene lookup returns CDR1 MDHEN and CDR2 SYDVKM. This CDR3 spans 13 amino acids. The V end was cut by 7 bases, the J end by 7 bases, with 16 bases between. The CDR3 loop is CASTLGGIRTQYF. For the CDR3, the DNA is TGTGCCAGCACCCTTGGGGGGATTCGGACCCAGTACTTC. The entire variable domain, with the rest obtained from reference TRBV28 and TRBJ2-5, is as follows: DVKVTQSSRYLVKRTGEKVFLECVQDMDHENMFWYRQDPGLGLRLIYFSYDVKMKEKGDIPEGYSVSREKKERFSLILESASTNQTSMYLCASTLGGIRTQYFGPGTRLLVL.

This rearrangement joins TRBV6-5 to TRBJ1-3, with unresolved D. The ends were cut back, 2 bases at V and 7 bases at J, with 9 bases in the middle. From germline, CDR1 is MNHEY and CDR2 SVGAGI. This CDR3 is 13 amino acids long. CDR3 loop: CASSYDLGNTIYF. The CDR3, as DNA: TGTGCCAGCAGTTACGATCTCGGGAACACCATATATTTT.

The chain recombines TRBV6-5 with TRBJ1-1; D may be TRBD1 (5 bases). The CDR3 spans 15 residues. Germline V lookup: CDR1 MNHEY, CDR2 SVGAGI. Trimming shortened V by 4 bases and J by 0 bases, and 12 bases separated the two germline ends. Here the CDR3 DNA reads TGTGCCAGCAGTTCCTATGGGGCGATGAACACTGAAGCTTTCTTT. Amino acid sequence: CASSSYGAMNTEAFF.

The CDR3 loop reads CASSNGGTTDTQYF. The CDR3 DNA reads as TGCGCCAGCAGCAACGGGGGGACTACAGATACGCAGTATTTT. The chain combines TRBV5-1 with TRBJ2-3, with 7 bases aligning to TRBD2. CDR1 is SGHRS and CDR2 is YFSETQ in the germline V gene. The V and J ends lost 4 bases and 3 bases, in that order; junction bases with no gene match: 5. The CDR3 runs 14 residues.

The chain is built from TRBV12-3 or TRBV12-4 and TRBJ1-5, with no clear D. The CDR3 is 12 amino acids. The V and J ends lost 3 bases and 5 bases respectively, with 5 bases between them. The CDR3 region has the DNA TGTGCCAGCAGTTTTAACTATCAGCCCCAGCATTTT. Translated: CASSFNYQPQHF.

The rearrangement uses TRBV25-1 and TRBJ2-2; TRBD2 matches at 7 bases. This CDR3 comprises 13 residues. CDR1 is MGHDK, CDR2 SYGVNS, per germline. With V trimmed by 5 bases and J by 7 bases, 4 bases remained unmatched. The CDR3 spells CASSLASGGELFF. CDR3 DNA: TGTGCCAGCAGTTTGGCTAGCGGCGGGGAGCTGTTTTTT.

V and J are TRBV30 and TRBJ2-1; D perhaps matches TRBD1 (6 bases). Germline-derived CDR1 and CDR2 are GTSNPN and SVGIG (reference sequence). The CDR3 is made up of 14 amino acids. V was clipped by 3 bases and J by 1 base, with 10 bases between them. CDR3 protein: CAWRSGASYNEQFF. CDR3 DNA sequence: TGTGCCTGGAGGTCAGGGGCATCCTACAATGAGCAGTTCTTC.

The chain recombines TRBV20-1 with TRBJ1-2; D gene uncertain. Deletions cut 3 bases from V and 4 bases from J, with 9 bases between. The germline CDR1 and CDR2 sequences are DFQATT and SNEGSKA (reference sequence). The CDR3 runs to 12 residues. CDR3: CSASAAGYGYTF. DNA of the CDR3: TGCAGTGCTAGTGCGGCGGGCTATGGCTACACCTTC.

The sample holds many counts of this clone. J is TRBJ1-4 and V is TRBV5-8, with TRBD1 identical over 7 bases. Germline-derived CDR1 and CDR2 are SGHTS and YDEGEE. The CDR3 is 14 amino acids. J was trimmed by 8 bases and V by 1 base; bases with no gene match: 5. The CDR3 sequence is CASSLTGVYEKLFF. DNA of the CDR3: TGTGCCAGCAGCTTGACAGGGGTGTACGAAAAACTGTTTTTT.

The chain carries TRBV10-1 and TRBJ1-4, with D unresolved. The germline V gene encodes CDR1 WNHNN and CDR2 SYGVQD (reference sequence). The CDR3 consists of 15 residues. Trimming left V 7 bases short and J 4 bases short, with 16 bases between. The DNA for the CDR3 is TGCGCCAGCAATCCCACTCTGGCGGTTAATGAAAAACTGTTTTTT. It codes for CASNPTLAVNEKLFF.

The chain joins TRBV27 to TRBJ2-3; 13 nucleotides align to TRBD2. The CDR3 length is 20 residues. V trimming: 7 bases; J trimming: 3 bases; junction bases outside the gene matches: 19. From germline, CDR1 is MNHEY and CDR2 SMNVEV (reference sequence). The CDR3 here is CASMSQLPGLAGSMTDTQYF. The CDR3 nucleotides are TGTGCCAGCATGAGCCAGCTACCGGGACTAGCGGGGAGTATGACAGATACGCAGTATTTT.

The rearrangement uses TRBV9 and TRBJ2-2; TRBD1 is a possible D gene (5 bases). The ends were cut back, 4 bases at V and 4 bases at J, with 14 bases in the middle. There are 15 residues in the CDR3. In germline, CDR1 is SGDLS, CDR2 YYNGEE. CDR3 sequence reads: CASSSGWGSTGELFF. For the CDR3, the DNA is TGTGCCAGCAGCTCCGGTTGGGGCAGCACCGGGGAGCTGTTTTTT.

The chain combines TRBV9 with TRBJ1-1; D gene ambiguous. The V gene's germline CDR1 is SGDLS and CDR2 YYNGEE. V dropped 0 bases and J dropped 5 bases, with 8 bases sitting between them. The CDR3 spans 13 residues. The CDR3: CASSVVTGTEAFF. The CDR3, as DNA: TGTGCCAGCAGCGTAGTGACGGGGACTGAAGCTTTCTTT.

The chain couples TRBV5-6 to TRBJ2-1; the match to TRBD1 covers 8 bases. This CDR3 region has 16 residues. V was clipped by 6 bases and J by 2 bases; unmatched bases: 10. Germline lookup yields CDR1 SGHDT and CDR2 YYEEEE. The CDR3 protein is CASTPPRTGTYNEQFF. DNA for the CDR3: TGTGCCAGCACCCCCCCAAGGACAGGGACCTACAATGAGCAGTTCTTC.

This rearrangement joins TRBV5-1 to TRBJ1-5; D uncertain. The V gene lost 0 bases and the J gene lost 0 bases, with 10 bases spanning the gap. Germline CDR1 reads SGHRS; CDR2 reads YFSETQ. The CDR3 totals 16 residues. The CDR3 coding sequence is TGCGCCAGCAGCTTGGAAGGCGGGTTTAGCAATCAGCCCCAGCATTTT. It is translated as CASSLEGGFSNQPQHF. The entire variable domain, with the rest obtained from reference TRBV5-1 and TRBJ1-5, is as follows: KAGVTQTPRYLIKTRGQQVTLSCSPISGHRSVSWYQQTPGQGLQFLFEYFSETQRNKGNFPGRFSGRQFSNSRSEMNVSTLELGDSALYLCASSLEGGFSNQPQHFGDGTRLSIL.

CDR3: CASSPGQGRANYGYTF. CDR3 in DNA: TGTGCCAGCAGCCCTGGACAGGGCAGGGCGAACTATGGCTACACCTTC. V is TRBV6-2 or TRBV6-3 and J is TRBJ1-2, with 8 bases that match TRBD1. In germline, CDR1 is MNHEY, CDR2 SVGEGT. This CDR3 contains 16 residues. V shed 6 bases and J 2 bases; nucleotides not matched to a gene: 11.

V usage is TRBV4-2 and J usage is TRBJ1-1; 8 positions match TRBD1. After removal of 2 bases from V and 0 bases from J, the junction contained 8 bases not matched to a gene. There are 17 residues in the CDR3. In germline, CDR1 is LGHNA, CDR2 YNFKEQ. The CDR3 DNA reads as TGTGCCAGCAGCCAACGTCCCGGGACAGGCATGAACACTGAAGCTTTCTTT. Encoded protein: CASSQRPGTGMNTEAFF.

J is TRBJ1-1 and V is TRBV5-4; no definite D call. Between the trimmed V and J ends, which lost 4 bases and 4 bases, there was a span of 11 bases. The length of the CDR3 is 13 residues. The germline CDR1 and CDR2 sequences are SGHNT and YYREEE (reference sequence). The CDR3 loop is CASSPWASTEAFF. CDR3 in DNA: TGTGCCAGCAGCCCGTGGGCAAGCACTGAAGCTTTCTTT. The full variable domain, completed using reference TRBV5-4 and TRBJ1-1, is ETGVTQSPTHLIKTRGQQVTLRCSSQSGHNTVSWYQQALGQGPQFIFQYYREEENGRGNFPPRFSGLQFPNYSSELNVNALELDDSALYLCASSPWASTEAFFGQGTRLTVV.

This chain links TRBV9 with TRBJ2-7, with D perhaps matching TRBD1 (6 bases). The CDR3 is 14 residues long. V lost 0 bases, J lost 3 bases, and 10 bases lay in between. From germline, CDR1 is SGDLS and CDR2 YYNGEE. CDR3 coding DNA: TGTGCCAGCAGCGTAGATACGACAGGCTACGAGCAGTACTTC. Protein: CASSVDTTGYEQYF. The whole variable domain, filled in from reference TRBV9 and TRBJ2-7, reads DSGVTQTPKHLITATGQRVTLRCSPRSGDLSVYWYQQSLDQGLQFLIQYYNGEERAKGNILERFSAQQFPDLHSELNLSSLELGDSALYFCASSVDTTGYEQYFGPGTRLTVT.

The rearrangement links TRBV19 to TRBJ1-1, with D possibly TRBD1 on 5 matching bases. Germline V gene lookup returns CDR1 LNHDA and CDR2 SQIVND (reference sequence). The CDR3 spans 15 residues. V lost 2 bases and J 4 bases, leaving 14 bases between the germline ends. The CDR3 DNA follows: TGTGCCAGTAGTATAAATCCAGGGTCAGGCACTGAAGCTTTCTTT. The encoded protein is CASSINPGSGTEAFF. The full variable domain, rest sourced from reference TRBV19 and TRBJ1-1, is DGGITQSPKYLFRKEGQNVTLSCEQNLNHDAMYWYRQDPGQGLRLIYYSQIVNDFQKGDIAEGYSVSREKKESFPLTVTSAQKNPTAFYLCASSINPGSGTEAFFGQGTRLTVV.

The chain joins TRBV7-2 to TRBJ2-7; TRBD1 matches 8 bases. V lost 1 base and J lost 6; bases outside the gene matches: 5. Germline loops: CDR1 SGHTA, CDR2 FQGNSA. The CDR3 extends over 14 amino acids. The CDR3 DNA is TGTGCCAGCAGCTTAGGGGCAGGGGGCGGCGAGCAGTACTTC. Its translation is CASSLGAGGGEQYF. Using reference TRBV7-2 and TRBJ2-7 for the parts outside the CDR3, the full variable domain is GAGVSQSPSNKVTEKGKDVELRCDPISGHTALYWYRQSLGQGLEFLIYFQGNSAPDKSGLPSDRFSAERTGGSVSTLTIQRTQQEDSAVYLCASSLGAGGGEQYFGPGTRLTVT.

The chain is built from TRBV6-5 and TRBJ1-5, with TRBD1 matching over 8 bases. The CDR3 is 16 amino acids. Germline trimming cut 2 bases from V and 4 bases from J; bases unmatched to any gene: 7. CDR1 MNHEY and CDR2 SVGAGI come from the germline V gene. CDR3 sequence (DNA): TGTGCCAGCAGTTACACGGCAGGGGGCCTTAATCAGCCCCAGCATTTT. Residues: CASSYTAGGLNQPQHF.

This clone was seen once. Other DNA variants within this sample encode the same CDR3. J is TRBJ2-1 and V is TRBV3-1 (or the pseudogene TRBV3-2); 10 bases are shared with TRBD2. V lost 6 bases and J lost 2; bases outside the gene matches: 4. Germline-derived CDR1 and CDR2 are LGHDT and YNNKEL (reference sequence). The CDR3 sequence is 15 residues long. CDR3 nucleotides: TGTGCCAGCAGTCCTACTAGCGGGGCCTACAATGAGCAGTTCTTC. Its translation: CASSPTSGAYNEQFF.